The count of the clone carrying this T cell receptor (beta chain) is one. As yet, its antigen is unknown. This sample stems from a study of T cell responses to AZD1222 COVID-19 vaccine. Study results and limitations: Baseline serology detected seropositivity in only six AZD1222 recipients. Following two doses of AZD1222, Spike-specific TCR breadth and depth rose. The donor group comprised mostly white British people and more females; the analysis possibly underestimated clonal diversity. In the spike-specific TCR repertoire, nearly half reportedly target unmutated variant regions.

CDR3 size: 14 residues. Germline-derived CDR1 and CDR2 are SGHRS and YFSETQ. J lost 10 bases, V lost 3 bases, and 5 bases had no gene match. The data were produced by immunoSEQ multiplex PCR, yet TCRdb's version contains in-frame clones alone and is incomplete. The sample contains under 130,000 clones, 75% to 90% of which appear only once. This rearrangement joins TRBV5-1 to TRBJ1-6; TRBD1 matches 9 bases. This clonotype was sampled from an adult who received the AZD1222 COVID-19 vaccine. The sample here was peripheral blood, taken 28 days after the second AZD1222 dose. CDR3 protein: CASSSGQGQSPLHF. The CDR3, as DNA: TGCGCCAGCAGCTCCGGACAGGGGCAATCACCCCTCCACTTT.